This TCR beta chain was captured by sequencing in a study of fetal regulatory T cell absence and autoimmunity. About the research overall: Exocrine pancreas autoimmunity occurred in IPEX patients lacking clinical diabetes.

Germline V CDR1 and CDR2: LGHNA, YNFKEQ. The CDR3 loop spans 16 amino acids. The V gene lost 1 base and the J gene lost 4 bases, with 13 bases spanning the gap. This clone was detected only a few times. The target antigen is unknown. Libraries were prepared by immunoSEQ multiplex PCR; TCRdb keeps only in-frame clonotypes and omits some of them. The sample consists of around 100,000 clones, around 72% of them appearing once. General study points: The oligoclonal enrichment was interpreted as supporting antigen-driven pancreatic autoimmunity before birth in IPEX syndrome. Compared with cord blood, pancreas showed oligoclonal TCR enrichment, some clones over 85-fold.

The chain combines TRBV4-2 with TRBJ2-2; perhaps D is TRBD1 or TRBD2 (6 bases each). The receptor was derived from a male donor with IPEX syndrome. The sample consisted of pancreas tissue. The CDR3 region is CASSQGKGGLTGELFF. The CDR3 DNA reads as TGTGCCAGCAGCCAAGGGAAAGGGGGGCTCACCGGGGAGCTGTTTTTT.